This T cell receptor beta chain was identified during a study of blood T cell repertoires in COVID-19. Study context: The samples span acute and convalescent COVID-19 from the United States, Italy and Spain. The analysed material was cDNA or gDNA that came from T cells, B-cell-depleted T cells, or PBMCs.

V lost 5 bases and J 1 base, leaving 18 bases between the germline ends. The germline V gene encodes CDR1 SGHTA and CDR2 FQGNSA. There are 17 residues in the CDR3. This clone occurred once. Original methodology: From reference gene primer amplification, estimates of nucleated cell counts were derived. TCRdb's table, derived via immunoSEQ multiplex PCR, lists solely in-frame clones and lacks some. D and trimming were read from the DNA, whereas the V and J calls and clone size are those reported in that table. The sample includes around 21,000 clones, approximately 88% seen only once; the top ten take under 3.5%.

The sample comprised peripheral blood. The TCR originated in a man in his forties with acute or convalescent COVID-19. The V and J genes are TRBV7-2 and TRBJ1-5, with a weak D call TRBD1 (5 bases). In DNA, the CDR3 is TGTGCCAGCAGCCCCCGGGGGTCCGGAGCCAGCAATCAGCCCCAGCATTTT. As protein: CASSPRGSGASNQPQHF.